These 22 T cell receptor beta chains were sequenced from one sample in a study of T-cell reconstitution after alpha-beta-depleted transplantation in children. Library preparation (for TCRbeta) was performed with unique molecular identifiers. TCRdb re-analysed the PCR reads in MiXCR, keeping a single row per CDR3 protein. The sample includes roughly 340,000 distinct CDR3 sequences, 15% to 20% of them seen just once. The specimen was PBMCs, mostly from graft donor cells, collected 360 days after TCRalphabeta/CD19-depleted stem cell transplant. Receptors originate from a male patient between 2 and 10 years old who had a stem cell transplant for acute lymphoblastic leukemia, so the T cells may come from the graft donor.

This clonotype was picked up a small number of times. CDR3 residues: CASSPPAGPAANEQFF. CDR3 bases: TGTGCCAGCAGCCCCCCAGCGGGACCGGCGGCAAATGAGCAGTTCTTC. The chain uses TRBV9 and TRBJ2-1; 7 bases are shared with TRBD2. The length of the CDR3 is 16 residues. Germline V lookup: CDR1 SGDLS, CDR2 YYNGEE. Unmatched junction bases numbered 14, after V lost 4 bases and J lost 7 bases.

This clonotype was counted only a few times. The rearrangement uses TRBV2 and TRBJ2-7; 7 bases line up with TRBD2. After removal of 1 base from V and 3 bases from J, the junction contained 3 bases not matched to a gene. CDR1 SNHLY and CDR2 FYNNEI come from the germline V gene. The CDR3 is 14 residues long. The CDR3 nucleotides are TGTGCCAGCAGTGAAGGGGACTATGTCTACGAGCAGTACTTC. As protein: CASSEGDYVYEQYF.

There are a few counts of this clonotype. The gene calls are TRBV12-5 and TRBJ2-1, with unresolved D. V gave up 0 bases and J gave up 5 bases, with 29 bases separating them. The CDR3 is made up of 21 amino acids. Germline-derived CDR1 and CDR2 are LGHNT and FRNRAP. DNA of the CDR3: TGTGCTAGTGGTTTGGTACCCCTTGCTATCCTTAGAGGAAAAAGGAACAATGAGCAGTTCTTC. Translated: CASGLVPLAILRGKRNNEQFF.

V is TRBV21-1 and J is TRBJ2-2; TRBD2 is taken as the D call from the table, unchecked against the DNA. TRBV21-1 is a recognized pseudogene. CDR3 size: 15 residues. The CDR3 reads CASSNMGRRVGELFF. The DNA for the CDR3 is TGTGCCAGCAGCAATATGGGGAGACGGGTCGGGGAGCTGTTTTTT.

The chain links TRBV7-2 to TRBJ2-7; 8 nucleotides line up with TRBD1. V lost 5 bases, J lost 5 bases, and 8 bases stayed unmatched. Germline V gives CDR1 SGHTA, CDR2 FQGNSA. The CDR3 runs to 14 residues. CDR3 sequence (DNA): TGTGCCAGCAGCATCTGGGACAGGAGGGACGAGCAGTACTTC. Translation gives CASSIWDRRDEQYF.

The CDR3 reads CASSQVVPASHQETQYF. In DNA form, the CDR3 reads TGTGCCAGCAGCCAAGTTGTGCCAGCGTCCCACCAAGAGACCCAGTACTTC. The V gene is TRBV3-1, the J gene TRBJ2-5; D not resolved. This CDR3 comprises 17 residues. Germline values: CDR1 LGHDT, CDR2 YNNKEL (reference sequence). V lost 1 base and J lost 0, with 15 bases in between.

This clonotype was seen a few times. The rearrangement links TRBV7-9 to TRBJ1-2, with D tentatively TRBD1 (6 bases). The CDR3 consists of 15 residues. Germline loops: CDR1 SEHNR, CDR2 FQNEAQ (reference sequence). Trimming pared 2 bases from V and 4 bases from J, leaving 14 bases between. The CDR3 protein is CASSLQGWSTYGYTF. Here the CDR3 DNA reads TGTGCCAGCAGCTTACAGGGGTGGAGTACCTATGGCTACACCTTC.

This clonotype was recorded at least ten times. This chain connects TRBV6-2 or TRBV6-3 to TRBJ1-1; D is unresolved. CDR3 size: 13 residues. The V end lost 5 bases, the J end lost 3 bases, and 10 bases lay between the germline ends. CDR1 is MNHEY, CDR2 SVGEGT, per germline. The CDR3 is CASSGRRHTEAFF. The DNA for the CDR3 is TGTGCCAGCAGTGGACGAAGGCACACTGAAGCTTTCTTT.

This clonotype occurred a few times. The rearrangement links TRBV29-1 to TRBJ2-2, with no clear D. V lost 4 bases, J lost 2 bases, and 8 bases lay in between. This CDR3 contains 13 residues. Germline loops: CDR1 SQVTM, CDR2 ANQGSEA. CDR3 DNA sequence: TGCAGCGTTGTTGGTGGTAACACCGGGGAGCTGTTTTTT. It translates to CSVVGGNTGELFF.

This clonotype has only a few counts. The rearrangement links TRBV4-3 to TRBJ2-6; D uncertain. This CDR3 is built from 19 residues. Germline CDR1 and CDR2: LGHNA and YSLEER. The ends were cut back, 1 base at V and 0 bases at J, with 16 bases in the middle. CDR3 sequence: CASSQANHYPPSGANVLTF. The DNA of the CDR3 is TGCGCCAGCAGCCAAGCTAACCACTACCCTCCCTCTGGGGCCAACGTCCTGACTTTC.

This chain's CDR3 is CASRKTGLSYEQYF. The CDR3, as DNA: TGTGCCAGCAGGAAGACAGGACTCTCCTACGAGCAGTACTTC. The chain recombines TRBV28 with TRBJ2-7, with a weak D call TRBD1 (6 bases). The CDR3 is made up of 14 amino acids. Germline V gene data show CDR1 as MDHEN and CDR2 as SYDVKM. V shed 6 bases and J shed 0 bases, with 12 bases lying between them.

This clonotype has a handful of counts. CDR3 region: CAWGRTEKLFF. The CDR3 bases are TGTGCCTGGGGTAGAACTGAAAAACTGTTTTTT. The chain employs TRBV30 and TRBJ1-4; no clear D gene. The germline V gene encodes CDR1 GTSNPN and CDR2 SVGIG (reference sequence). The CDR3 loop spans 11 amino acids. Trimming cost V 5 bases and J 7 bases, with 8 bases left between them. Filled out from reference TRBV30 and TRBJ1-4, the complete variable domain reads SQTIHQWPATLVQPVGSPLSLECTVEGTSNPNLYWYRQAAGRGLQLLFYSVGIGQISSEVPQNLSASRPQDRQFILSSKKLLLSDSGFYLCAWGRTEKLFFGSGTQLSVL.

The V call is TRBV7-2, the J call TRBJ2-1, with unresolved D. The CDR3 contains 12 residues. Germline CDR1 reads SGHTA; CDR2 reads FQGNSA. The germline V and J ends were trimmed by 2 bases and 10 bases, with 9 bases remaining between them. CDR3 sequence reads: CASSLWPREQFF. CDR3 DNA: TGTGCCAGCAGCTTATGGCCCCGGGAGCAGTTCTTC.

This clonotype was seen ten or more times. CDR3 amino acids: CSGAMEQYF. For the CDR3, the DNA is TGCAGCGGGGCAATGGAGCAGTACTTC. The chain employs TRBV29-1 and TRBJ2-7; D not resolved. Between the trimmed V and J ends, which lost 7 bases and 7 bases, there was a span of 8 bases. CDR3 length: 9 amino acids. Germline V lookup: CDR1 SQVTM, CDR2 ANQGSEA.

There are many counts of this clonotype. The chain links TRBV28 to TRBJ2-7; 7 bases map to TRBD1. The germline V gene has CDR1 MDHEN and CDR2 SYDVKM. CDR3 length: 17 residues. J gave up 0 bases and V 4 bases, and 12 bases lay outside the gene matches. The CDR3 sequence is CASSSVPGTESSYEQYF. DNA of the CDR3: TGTGCCAGCAGTTCGGTGCCAGGGACAGAGAGCTCCTACGAGCAGTACTTC.

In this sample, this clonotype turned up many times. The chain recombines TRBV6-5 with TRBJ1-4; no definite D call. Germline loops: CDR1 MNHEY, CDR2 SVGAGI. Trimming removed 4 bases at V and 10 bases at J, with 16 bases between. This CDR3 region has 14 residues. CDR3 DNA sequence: TGTGCCAGCAGTTCGTTCGGGTCGGCGGGAAAACTGTTTTTT. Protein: CASSSFGSAGKLFF.

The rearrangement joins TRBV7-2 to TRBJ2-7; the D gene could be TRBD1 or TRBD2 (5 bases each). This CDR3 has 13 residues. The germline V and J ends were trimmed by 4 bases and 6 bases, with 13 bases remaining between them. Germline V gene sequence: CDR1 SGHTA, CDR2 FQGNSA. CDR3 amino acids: CASSSSGSREQYF. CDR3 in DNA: TGTGCCAGCAGCTCCTCAGGGAGTCGCGAGCAGTACTTC.

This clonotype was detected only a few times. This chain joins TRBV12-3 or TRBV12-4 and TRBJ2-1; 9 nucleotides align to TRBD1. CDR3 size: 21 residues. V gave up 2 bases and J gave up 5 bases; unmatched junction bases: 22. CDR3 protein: CASSLSSGTGFGGPSNNEQFF. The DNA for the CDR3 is TGTGCCAGCAGTTTAAGTTCCGGGACAGGGTTCGGGGGGCCCTCTAACAATGAGCAGTTCTTC.

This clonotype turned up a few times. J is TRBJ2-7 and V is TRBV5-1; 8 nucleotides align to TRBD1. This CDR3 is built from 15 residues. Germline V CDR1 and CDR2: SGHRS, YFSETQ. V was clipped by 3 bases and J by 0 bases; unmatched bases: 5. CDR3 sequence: CASSSRGRASYEQYF. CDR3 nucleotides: TGCGCCAGCAGCTCCAGGGGGCGGGCCTCCTACGAGCAGTACTTC.

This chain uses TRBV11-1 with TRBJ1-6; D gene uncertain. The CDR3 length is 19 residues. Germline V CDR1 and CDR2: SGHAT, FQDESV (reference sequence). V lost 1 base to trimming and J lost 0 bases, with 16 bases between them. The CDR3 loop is CASSLVSGSLSSYNSPLHF. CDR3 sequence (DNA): TGTGCCAGCAGCTTAGTGTCCGGCAGCCTGAGCTCCTATAATTCACCCCTCCACTTT.

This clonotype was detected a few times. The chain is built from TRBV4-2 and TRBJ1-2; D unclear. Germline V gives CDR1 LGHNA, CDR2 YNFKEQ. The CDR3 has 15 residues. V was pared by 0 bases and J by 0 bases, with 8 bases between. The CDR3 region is CASSQDTRANYGYTF. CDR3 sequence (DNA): TGTGCCAGCAGCCAAGATACTAGAGCTAACTATGGCTACACCTTC.

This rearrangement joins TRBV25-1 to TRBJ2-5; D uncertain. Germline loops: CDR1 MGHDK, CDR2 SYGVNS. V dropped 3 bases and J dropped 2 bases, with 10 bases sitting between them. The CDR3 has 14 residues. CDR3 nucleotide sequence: TGTGCCAGCAGTGAGTGGTCTAGTCAAGAGACCCAGTACTTC. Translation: CASSEWSSQETQYF. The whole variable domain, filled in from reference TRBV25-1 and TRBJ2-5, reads EADIYQTPRYLVIGTGKKITLECSQTMGHDKMYWYQQDPGMELHLIHYSYGVNSTEKGDLSSESTVSRIRTEHFPLTLESARPSHTSQYLCASSEWSSQETQYFGPGTRLLVL.